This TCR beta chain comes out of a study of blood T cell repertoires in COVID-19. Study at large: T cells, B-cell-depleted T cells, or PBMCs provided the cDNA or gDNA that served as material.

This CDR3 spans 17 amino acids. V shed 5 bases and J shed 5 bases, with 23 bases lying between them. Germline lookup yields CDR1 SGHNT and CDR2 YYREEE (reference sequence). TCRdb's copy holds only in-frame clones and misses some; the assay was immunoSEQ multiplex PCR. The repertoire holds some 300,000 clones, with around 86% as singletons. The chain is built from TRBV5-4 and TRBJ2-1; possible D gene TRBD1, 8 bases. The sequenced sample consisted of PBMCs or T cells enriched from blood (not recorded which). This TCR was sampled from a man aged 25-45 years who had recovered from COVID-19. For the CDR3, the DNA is TGTGCCAGCAGTTCGGCCCCTACAGGGGGGGCCCACAATGAGCAGTTCTTC. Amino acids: CASSSAPTGGAHNEQFF.